These 22 T cell receptor beta chains were all obtained from the same sample, sequenced in a study of T-cell memory formation after mild COVID-19. TCRdb analysed the 5' RACE reads with MiXCR anew, one entry per CDR3 protein. This table holds 95,000 to 110,000 distinct CDR3 sequences, approximately 15% found once. Source material: PBMCs or a T cell subset sorted from them (not recorded which). The receptors were sampled from a man aged 18 to 29 who had mild COVID-19 (a few samples of this study predate the infection). Cell type and time point are not known.

CDR3 amino acids: CASSEPLYEQYF. CDR3 sequence (DNA): TGCGCCAGCAGTGAGCCCCTCTACGAGCAGTACTTC. V and J are TRBV10-2 and TRBJ2-7, with D uncertain. CDR1 and CDR2 (germline): WSHSY, SAAADI. Trimming took off 2 bases at V and 3 bases at J, with 5 bases between the two ends. The CDR3 loop spans 12 amino acids.

This clonotype was seen a few times. The chain carries TRBV19 and TRBJ2-4; TRBD1 matches 7 bases. Germline V gene data show CDR1 as LNHDA and CDR2 as SQIVND (reference sequence). This CDR3 comprises 16 residues. V lost 0 bases, J lost 8 bases, and 10 bases stayed unmatched. The CDR3 region has the DNA TGTGCCAGTAGTATAGACGACAGGGTCTCCGAAGACATTCAGTACTTC. This gives the protein CASSIDDRVSEDIQYF.

Many counts were recorded for this clonotype. The chain has TRBV7-9 and TRBJ2-7, with 12 bases identical to TRBD1. Germline V gene lookup returns CDR1 SEHNR and CDR2 FQNEAQ (reference sequence). The V gene end was trimmed by 3 bases and the J gene end by 2 bases; junction bases not matched to a gene: 8. This CDR3 comprises 17 residues. CDR3 DNA sequence: TGTGCCAGCAGCTTTCCGGGACAGGGGGCCCTAACCTACGAGCAGTACGTC. This codes for CASSFPGQGALTYEQYV.

The gene calls are TRBV12-3 or TRBV12-4 and TRBJ2-2; 8 nucleotides line up with TRBD2. V shed 6 bases and J 0 bases; nucleotides not matched to a gene: 0. The CDR3 has 14 residues. The chain's CDR3 is CASRGLANTGELFF. The CDR3 DNA reads as TGTGCCAGCAGGGGACTAGCGAACACCGGGGAGCTGTTTTTT.

The table lists this clonotype with a few counts. The chain joins TRBV13 to TRBJ2-3, with D perhaps matching TRBD2 (7 bases). The CDR3 spans 15 residues. Germline-derived CDR1 and CDR2 are PRHDT and FYEKMQ (reference sequence). The germline V and J ends were trimmed by 5 bases and 3 bases, with 15 bases remaining between them. The CDR3, as DNA: TGTGCCAGCAGCCCCGAAGGGGGGGCAACAGATACGCAGTATTTT. Encoded protein: CASSPEGGATDTQYF.

This clonotype was seen more than once but under ten times. This rearrangement joins TRBV3-1 to TRBJ2-5; TRBD2 matches 12 bases. The CDR3 totals 15 residues. V dropped 1 base and J dropped 5; count of bases not matched to a gene: 2. Germline CDR1 and CDR2: LGHDT and YNNKEL (reference sequence). CDR3 in DNA: TGTGCCAGCAGCCAAGCTAGCGGGGGGGCGGAGACCCAGTACTTC. Translating gives CASSQASGGAETQYF.

This clonotype was counted between two and nine times. V is TRBV7-2 and J is TRBJ2-7, with 9 bases aligning to TRBD1. J gave up 3 bases and V 5 bases, and 5 bases lay outside the gene matches. The CDR3 has 14 residues. Germline V gives CDR1 SGHTA, CDR2 FQGNSA. Here the CDR3 DNA reads TGTGCCAGCAGCGCCCGGACAGGGGACTACGAGCAGTACGTC. It encodes CASSARTGDYEQYV.

In its sample, this clonotype was seen many times. The chain links TRBV10-3 to TRBJ1-5, with a tentative D call TRBD1 (5 bases). Trimming took off 0 bases at V and 5 bases at J, with 17 bases between the two ends. Germline V lookup: CDR1 ENHRY, CDR2 SYGVKD. The CDR3 contains 17 residues. This CDR3 is CAISESEGSHFYQPQHF. As DNA, the CDR3 is TGTGCCATCAGTGAGTCCGAGGGGTCCCACTTCTATCAGCCCCAGCATTTT.

This clonotype has a count of ten or more. The rearrangement joins TRBV2 to TRBJ2-2; 8 nucleotides align to TRBD2. The J segment lost 6 bases and the V segment lost 5 bases, leaving 8 bases of the junction unmatched. Per the germline V gene, CDR1 is SNHLY and CDR2 is FYNNEI. CDR3 length: 15 amino acids. CDR3 loop: CASSISGDSPGELFF. The CDR3 DNA follows: TGTGCCAGCAGTATTAGCGGGGACTCTCCCGGGGAGCTGTTTTTT. Based on the CDR3 plus reference TRBV2 and TRBJ2-2, the full variable domain is EPEVTQTPSHQVTQMGQEVILRCVPISNHLYFYWYRQILGQKVEFLVSFYNNEISEKSEIFDDQFSVERPDGSNFTLKIRSTKLEDSAMYFCASSISGDSPGELFFGEGSRLTVL.

This clonotype was counted only a few times. The chain carries TRBV4-2 and TRBJ2-3; 8 bases map to TRBD2. CDR1 is LGHNA, CDR2 YNFKEQ, per germline. J gave up 2 bases and V 0 bases, and 7 bases lay outside the gene matches. The CDR3 spans 17 residues. The CDR3 sequence is CASSQEIAGGFTDTQYF. The CDR3 DNA follows: TGTGCCAGCAGCCAAGAGATCGCGGGGGGATTCACAGATACGCAGTATTTT.

For this clonotype: With a much larger clone just one base away, this may be a read error. The chain carries TRBV7-9 and TRBJ2-5; D ambiguous. Trimming left V 2 bases short and J 5 bases short, with 3 bases between. The CDR3 spans 11 residues. Germline-derived CDR1 and CDR2 are SEHNR and FQNEAQ (reference sequence). The DNA of the CDR3 is TGTGCCAGCAGCTTATGGGAGACCCAGTACTTC. Its protein is CASSLWETQYF. The full variable domain, with the rest looked up from reference TRBV7-9 and TRBJ2-5, is DTGVSQNPRHKITKRGQNVTFRCDPISEHNRLYWYRQTLGQGPEFLTYFQNEAQLEKSRLLSDRFSAERPKGSFSTLEIQRTEQGDSAMYLCASSLWETQYFGPGTRLLVL.

The chain uses TRBV5-1 and TRBJ2-7, with D maybe TRBD1 (6 bases). The CDR3 is 13 residues long. CDR1 is SGHRS and CDR2 is YFSETQ in the germline V gene. Trimming cost V 3 bases and J 2 bases, with 9 bases left between them. The CDR3 region has the DNA TGCGCCAGCAGCTGGGACACTCCCTACGAGCAGTACTTC. Translated: CASSWDTPYEQYF.

This clonotype was detected only a few times. The rearrangement links TRBV4-3 to TRBJ2-2; weak D call: TRBD2 (5 bases). CDR1 and CDR2 from the germline V gene are LGHNA and YSLEER. The CDR3 covers 13 residues. V lost 9 bases to trimming and J lost 6 bases, with 14 bases between them. The CDR3 sequence is CARARGGSGELFF. CDR3 coding DNA: TGCGCCAGGGCTCGGGGTGGGTCCGGGGAGCTGTTTTTT.

Ten or more counts support this clonotype. The rearrangement joins TRBV6-5 to TRBJ2-7; 7 bases fit TRBD1. The germline gives CDR1 MNHEY, CDR2 SVGAGI. This CDR3 is 15 amino acids long. V was clipped by 2 bases and J by 0 bases; unmatched bases: 4. The CDR3 region has the DNA TGTGCCAGCAGTTACAGGGCAGGGGGCTCCTACGAGCAGTACTTC. Translating gives CASSYRAGGSYEQYF.

The V call is TRBV5-1, the J call TRBJ2-1; either TRBD1 or TRBD2 may fit D (5 bases each). Between the trimmed V and J ends, which lost 0 bases and 8 bases, there was a span of 9 bases. CDR3 length: 13 residues. Per germline, CDR1 SGHRS and CDR2 YFSETQ. CDR3: CASSLGGFDEQFF. CDR3 sequence (DNA): TGCGCCAGCAGCTTGGGGGGGTTCGATGAGCAGTTCTTC.

The rearrangement uses TRBV5-1 and TRBJ1-1, with TRBD1 matching 7 bases. The germline V gene has CDR1 SGHRS and CDR2 YFSETQ. This CDR3 spans 16 amino acids. V was clipped by 0 bases and J by 8 bases; unmatched bases: 13. This CDR3 reads CASSLVWAGGGFEAFF. DNA of the CDR3: TGCGCCAGCAGCTTGGTATGGGCAGGGGGAGGGTTCGAAGCTTTCTTT.

This chain connects TRBV6-2 or TRBV6-3 to TRBJ2-7, with D possibly TRBD1 on 6 matching bases. Germline V gene sequence: CDR1 MNHEY, CDR2 SVGEGT. V was clipped by 8 bases and J by 6 bases, with 14 bases between them. This CDR3 spans 12 amino acids. The CDR3 region has the DNA TGTGCCAGCGGATGGGGGCGCGGCGAGCAGTACTTC. This sequence encodes CASGWGRGEQYF.

Ten or more counts support this clonotype. V usage is TRBV6-5 and J usage is TRBJ2-5, with TRBD1 matching over 10 bases. Germline V gene lookup returns CDR1 MNHEY and CDR2 SVGAGI. The junction had 3 bases not matched to a gene; V was cut back by 0 bases and J by 2 bases. This CDR3 has 16 residues. CDR3 sequence (DNA): TGTGCCAGCAGTTACTCGGGGACAGGGGTTCAAGAGACCCAGTACTTC. This encodes CASSYSGTGVQETQYF.

V gene TRBV9 combines with J gene TRBJ2-5; D gene unclear. V lost 0 bases and J 5 bases, leaving 5 bases between the germline ends. Germline V gene sequence: CDR1 SGDLS, CDR2 YYNGEE. The CDR3 runs to 12 residues. Here the CDR3 DNA reads TGTGCCAGCAGCGTAGGGGATGAGACCCAGTACTTC. Its translation: CASSVGDETQYF. Complete variable domain (other parts from reference TRBV9 and TRBJ2-5): DSGVTQTPKHLITATGQRVTLRCSPRSGDLSVYWYQQSLDQGLQFLIQYYNGEERAKGNILERFSAQQFPDLHSELNLSSLELGDSALYFCASSVGDETQYFGPGTRLLVL.

There are many counts of this clonotype. J is TRBJ2-7 and V is TRBV4-3, with 9 bases aligning to TRBD2. The CDR3 sequence is 15 residues long. Trimming removed 5 bases from V and 3 bases from J; junction bases left unmatched: 8. Germline CDR1 is LGHNA and CDR2 is YSLEER. The CDR3 DNA is TGCGCCAGCAGCGCCGGGACTAGCTTCGGCTACGAGCAGTACTTC. It is translated as CASSAGTSFGYEQYF.

The rearrangement joins TRBV5-1 to TRBJ1-1; a possible D gene is TRBD1 (6 bases). The CDR3 has 12 residues. CDR1 is SGHRS and CDR2 is YFSETQ in the germline V gene. V was cut by 2 bases and J by 8 bases, with 10 bases left in between. CDR3 nucleotides: TGCGCCAGCAGCTTAATGACAGGCGAAGCTTTCTTT. Its protein product is CASSLMTGEAFF.

As regards this clonotype: A much larger clone differs from this one at a single base, so this may be a read error. This chain joins TRBV6-5 and TRBJ2-2; TRBD1 aligns across 7 bases. V trimming: 6 bases; J trimming: 6 bases; junction bases outside the gene matches: 7. Germline assignment: CDR1 MNHEY and CDR2 SVGAGI. The CDR3 sequence is 14 residues long. CDR3 bases: TGTGCCAGCAGATCCGGACAGGTGCCCGGGGAGCTGTTTTTT. It codes for CASRSGQVPGELFF.